This TCR beta chain was observed in a study of shared clonotypes between healthy human individuals. CD45RO negativity and positive selection for CCR7 defined naive CD8 cells, a population that excluded terminally differentiated effector memory CD45RA+ cells. A word on this clone: What it binds is not known. The same CDR3 can be traced to other DNA sequences in this sample.

Germline CDR1 is GTSNPN and CDR2 is SVGIG (reference sequence). This CDR3 is built from 12 residues. Trimming cost V 5 bases and J 5 bases; bases outside gene matches: 3. General study findings and limits: The study sampled only blood, and tissue repertoires likely differ.

The assay was immunoSEQ multiplex PCR, and TCRdb's table has in-frame clones only and misses some. The sample lists 1.5 million to 2.5 million clones, over 85% seen once, with 0.9% to 1.5% in the top ten. The J gene is TRBJ2-3, the V gene TRBV30; 8 bases are a match to TRBD2. Input material: naive CD8+ T cells sorted from blood. This sequence originates from a man between 18 and 35 years old in good health. The CDR3 bases are TGTGCCTGGTCGCTAGCGGGAGATACGCAGTATTTT. Amino acids: CAWSLAGDTQYF.